This T cell receptor (beta chain) was observed in a study of radiotherapy plus CTLA-4 blockade in lung cancer listed by TCRdb under 2018. For context, the study as a whole: Objective responses were observed in 15% to 20% of enrolled patients, and disease control was achieved in 25% to 40%.

The study evaluated CTLA-4 blockade (ipilimumab) given together with focal radiation therapy in patients who had chemo-refractory metastatic non-small-cell lung cancer. To note about this clone: Which antigen it targets is not known. Qualities for individual bases were not recorded, and no much larger clone is one base off.

From cysteine to phenylalanine, the CDR3 is 13 amino acids long. The only DNA kept is the CDR3, 39 bases in frame from the first base. The V and J ends are trimmed by 4 bases and 4 bases, leaving 10 bases between them. CDR1 and CDR2, per the germline V gene, are SQVTM and ANQGSEA. Libraries were made using the immunoSEQ multiplex PCR assay. As stored in TCRdb, this immuneACCESS dataset retains in-frame rearrangements with V and J assigned. A fraction of the clones does not appear; measured against another copy, unresolved V genes explain less than half of the discrepancy, and the remainder lacks a known reason. The sample table records about 73,000 clones; roughly 84% of these occur just once. Of the sample, 40% to 45% falls within the top ten clones. Results the study describes overall, beyond this receptor: After treatment with radiotherapy and ipilimumab, TCR clones that originated in tumors expanded in peripheral blood. Early dynamic changes in blood T cell clones, together with increased serum interferon-beta after radiation, were reported as the strongest predictors of response.

This specimen was peripheral blood, taken from a patient treated with radiotherapy plus ipilimumab. The TCR was taken from a human donor with non-small cell lung cancer that progressed on radiotherapy plus ipilimumab. This chain is built from TRBV29-1 and TRBJ2-2, with the identity of the D gene unclear. The nucleotides read TGCAGCGTTGGACGGGCAGGCACCGGGGAGCTGTTTTTT. This yields the protein CSVGRAGTGELFF.